The 22 T cell receptor beta chains given below trace back to one sample, sequenced in a study of T-cell memory formation after mild COVID-19. TCRdb re-called the 5' RACE reads with MiXCR, one entry per CDR3 protein. Here the sample spans just over 300,000 distinct CDR3 sequences, just under 20% being singletons. The sample was PBMCs or a T cell subset sorted from them (not recorded which). The receptor set was obtained from a man younger than 35 who had mild COVID-19 (a few samples of this study predate the infection). Cell type and time point are not known.

This rearrangement joins TRBV5-1 to TRBJ2-3; possible D gene TRBD1, 6 bases. Germline CDR1 is SGHRS and CDR2 is YFSETQ. Trimming took off 2 bases at V and 1 base at J, with 8 bases between the two ends. This CDR3 contains 14 residues. CDR3 DNA sequence: TGCGCCAGCAGCTTAGGGACACGCACAGATACGCAGTATTTT. Amino acids: CASSLGTRTDTQYF. Full variable domain (outside the CDR3, taken from reference TRBV5-1 and TRBJ2-3): KAGVTQTPRYLIKTRGQQVTLSCSPISGHRSVSWYQQTPGQGLQFLFEYFSETQRNKGNFPGRFSGRQFSNSRSEMNVSTLELGDSALYLCASSLGTRTDTQYFGPGTRLTVL.

The chain links TRBV6-1 to TRBJ1-2, with 9 nucleotides matching TRBD1. The CDR3 sequence is 12 residues long. Germline V gives CDR1 MNHNS, CDR2 SASEGT. V shed 8 bases, J shed 8 bases, and the junction held 6 bases outside the gene matches. The CDR3 coding sequence is TGTGCCAGCGGGTGGACAGGGGACGGCTACACCTTC. Amino acids: CASGWTGDGYTF.

As for this clonotype: One end of the junction fails to match germline, which may point to a read error. The chain uses TRBV6-5 and TRBJ2-1; 8 bases align to TRBD1. This CDR3 spans 15 amino acids. CDR1 and CDR2 from the germline V gene are MNHEY and SVGAGI. The CDR3 is CASSYRGQAYSEQFF. Written as DNA, the CDR3 is TGTGCCAGCAGTTACCGGGGACAGGCTTACAGTGAGCAGTTCTTC.

V and J are TRBV6-1 and TRBJ1-2; TRBD1 might be the D (5 bases). The CDR3 runs to 15 residues. Germline V gene sequence: CDR1 MNHNS, CDR2 SASEGT. Between the trimmed V and J ends, which lost 1 base and 4 bases, there was a span of 13 bases. In DNA, the CDR3 is TGTGCCAGCAGTGAAGGAGGTGGGGGAGGCTATGGCTACACCTTC. Encoded protein: CASSEGGGGGYGYTF.

This clonotype turned up a few times. The chain combines TRBV21-1 with TRBJ1-5; the listed D gene, TRBD1, was not tested against the DNA. TRBV21-1 is classified as a pseudogene. CDR3 length: 14 amino acids. This CDR3 reads CASSPGGNNQPQHF. For the CDR3, the DNA is TGTGCCAGCAGCCCAGGGGGTAACAATCAGCCCCAGCATTTT.

The genes are TRBV3-1 and TRBJ2-1, with D perhaps TRBD2 (6 bases). Per the germline V gene, CDR1 is LGHDT and CDR2 is YNNKEL (reference sequence). Trimming left V 0 bases short and J 10 bases short, with 19 bases between. The CDR3 loop spans 16 amino acids. Here the CDR3 DNA reads TGTGCCAGCAGCCAAGATCCGCCCGCGACTAGGGCGGAGCAGTTCTTC. Protein sequence: CASSQDPPATRAEQFF.

This chain uses TRBV4-2 with TRBJ2-4, with TRBD2 matching 11 bases. CDR3 length: 22 residues. The J segment lost 3 bases and the V segment lost 0 bases, leaving 19 bases of the junction unmatched. The germline V gene has CDR1 LGHNA and CDR2 YNFKEQ. CDR3 in amino acids: CASSQERGSPSGGFSFKNIQYF. CDR3 coding DNA: TGTGCCAGCAGCCAAGAAAGAGGGTCACCTAGCGGGGGGTTCTCTTTCAAAAACATTCAGTACTTC.

The rearrangement joins TRBV24-1 to TRBJ2-7; perhaps TRBD2 as D (5 bases). Trimming shortened V by 4 bases and J by 2 bases, and 14 bases separated the two germline ends. Germline CDR1 is KGHDR and CDR2 is SFDVKD. The CDR3 contains 15 residues. As DNA, the CDR3 is TGTGCCACCAGTGACGTCGCTAGCTTACCCTACGAGCAGTACTTC. Its protein is CATSDVASLPYEQYF.

The V gene is TRBV5-1, the J gene TRBJ2-2; 8 positions agree with TRBD2. V lost 0 bases, J lost 4 bases, and 5 bases stayed unmatched. The length of the CDR3 is 16 residues. Germline CDR1 and CDR2: SGHRS and YFSETQ. This chain's CDR3 is CASSLGTSMFTGELFF. The CDR3 bases are TGCGCCAGCAGCTTGGGGACTAGCATGTTCACCGGGGAGCTGTTTTTT.

The CDR3, as DNA: TGTGCCATCAGTGAGTCCGTCCCCCCGGGACCAAACACAGATACGCAGTATTTT. As protein: CAISESVPPGPNTDTQYF. The chain uses TRBV10-3 and TRBJ2-3; D might be TRBD1 or TRBD2, each matching 5 bases. Germline CDR1 reads ENHRY; CDR2 reads SYGVKD. V lost 0 bases to trimming and J lost 2 bases, with 18 bases between them. This CDR3 has 18 amino acids.

This clonotype has only one observation. This rearrangement joins TRBV7-2 to TRBJ2-5; a possible D gene is TRBD2 (5 bases). In germline, CDR1 is SGHTA, CDR2 FQGNSA. V lost 3 bases to trimming and J lost 5 bases, with 16 bases between them. The length of the CDR3 is 15 residues. The CDR3 region is CASSFAGLSLETQYF. The CDR3, as DNA: TGTGCCAGCAGCTTCGCGGGCCTTAGCTTGGAGACCCAGTACTTC. The full variable domain, rest sourced from reference TRBV7-2 and TRBJ2-5, is GAGVSQSPSNKVTEKGKDVELRCDPISGHTALYWYRQSLGQGLEFLIYFQGNSAPDKSGLPSDRFSAERTGGSVSTLTIQRTQQEDSAVYLCASSFAGLSLETQYFGPGTRLLVL.

The genes are TRBV10-3 and TRBJ1-6, with TRBD1 as a possible D gene (5 bases). Looked up from germline, CDR1 is ENHRY and CDR2 is SYGVKD. This CDR3 comprises 14 residues. Trimming removed 3 bases from V and 8 bases from J, with 11 bases in between. The DNA of the CDR3 is TGTGCCATCAGTGAAGGCAGCAGGGATTCACCCCTCCACTTT. It encodes CAISEGSRDSPLHF.

There are a few counts of this clonotype. The chain has TRBV5-4 and TRBJ2-3; no firm D call. Between the trimmed V and J ends, which lost 1 base and 6 bases, there was a span of 12 bases. The CDR3 has 14 amino acids. CDR1 and CDR2 from the germline V gene are SGHNT and YYREEE (reference sequence). The CDR3 protein is CASSLTSSLDTQYF. The CDR3 DNA sequence: TGTGCCAGCAGCTTGACGTCTTCCTTGGATACGCAGTATTTT.

This clonotype came up a few times. This chain uses TRBV7-9 with TRBJ2-7; no firm D call. Germline V gene data show CDR1 as SEHNR and CDR2 as FQNEAQ (reference sequence). The V gene lost 2 bases and the J gene lost 1 base, with 12 bases spanning the gap. The CDR3 loop spans 15 amino acids. The CDR3 protein is CASSLLTGGSYEQYF. CDR3 DNA sequence: TGTGCCAGCAGCTTACTGACCGGCGGATCCTACGAGCAGTACTTC.

The chain is built from TRBV18 and TRBJ2-1, with 11 bases fitting TRBD2. J lost 4 bases, V lost 6 bases, and 5 bases had no gene match. The CDR3 consists of 15 residues. Germline assignment: CDR1 KGHSH and CDR2 LQKENI. Written as DNA, the CDR3 is TGTGCCAGCTCCCTAGCGGGGGGCGTATACAATGAGCAGTTCTTC. It codes for CASSLAGGVYNEQFF.

This clonotype was detected only a few times. The chain recombines TRBV7-9 with TRBJ2-5; TRBD2 agrees at 8 bases. CDR3 length: 15 amino acids. J gave up 7 bases and V 5 bases, and 12 bases lay outside the gene matches. CDR1 is SEHNR, CDR2 FQNEAQ, per germline (reference sequence). This CDR3 reads CASSPRGGNHGTQYF. As DNA, the CDR3 is TGTGCCAGCAGCCCACGGGGGGGAAACCACGGGACCCAGTACTTC.

CDR3 region: CASSFGLNEKLFF. The DNA of the CDR3 is TGCGCCAGCAGCTTTGGGCTGAATGAAAAACTGTTTTTT. The rearrangement joins TRBV5-1 to TRBJ1-4; D unresolved. The V end lost 2 bases, the J end lost 5 bases, and 7 bases lay between the germline ends. The CDR3 extends over 13 amino acids. The V gene's germline CDR1 is SGHRS and CDR2 YFSETQ.

This clonotype has only a few counts. This rearrangement joins TRBV20-1 to TRBJ1-2; D gene uncertain. Per the germline V gene, CDR1 is DFQATT and CDR2 is SNEGSKA (reference sequence). The germline V and J ends were trimmed by 5 bases and 5 bases, with 21 bases remaining between them. This CDR3 contains 15 residues. The CDR3 DNA sequence: TGCAGTGCTCGCCCCTCCAGTCGGGCTGAGTATGGCTACACCTTC. This encodes CSARPSSRAEYGYTF.

This clonotype came up a few times. CDR3 sequence (DNA): TGTGCCAGCAGTTTACAAGGACGGGGCTACACCTTC. Encoded protein: CASSLQGRGYTF. This chain joins TRBV12-3 or TRBV12-4 and TRBJ1-2, with unresolved D. The CDR3 contains 12 residues. The V end was cut by 2 bases, the J end by 8 bases, with 9 bases between.

This clonotype was seen more than once but under ten times. The CDR3 loop is CASRAGPSSSYNEQFF. DNA of the CDR3: TGCGCCAGCAGGGCGGGACCCTCAAGCTCCTACAATGAGCAGTTCTTC. This chain links TRBV5-1 with TRBJ2-1; perhaps TRBD2 as D (6 bases). Germline CDR1 and CDR2: SGHRS and YFSETQ. V was trimmed by 5 bases and J by 0 bases, leaving 15 bases between them. The CDR3 has 16 amino acids.

The genes are TRBV2 and TRBJ2-7, with D uncertain. Germline-derived CDR1 and CDR2 are SNHLY and FYNNEI. The CDR3 is 11 amino acids. Trimming shortened V by 6 bases and J by 2 bases, and 5 bases separated the two germline ends. The CDR3 DNA reads TGTGCCAGCAGAGACGCCTACGAGCAGTACTTC. This gives the protein CASRDAYEQYF.

In its sample, this clonotype was seen a few times. The V and J genes are TRBV7-2 and TRBJ1-5; perhaps TRBD1 as D (5 bases). Between the trimmed V and J ends, which lost 2 bases and 4 bases, there was a span of 12 bases. Germline CDR1 and CDR2: SGHTA and FQGNSA. The CDR3 contains 15 residues. CDR3 protein: CASSLRRGGNQPQHF. CDR3 DNA sequence: TGTGCCAGCAGCTTACGACGGGGCGGGAATCAGCCCCAGCATTTT.